This entry lists 9 T cell receptor beta chains sequenced from one sample in a study of Graves' ophthalmopathy and Graves' hyperthyroidism. Amplification of TCR beta CDR3 regions used RNA transcripts. Second-round multiplex PCR came after a first-round RT-PCR that employed HTBI primers. TCRdb reanalysed the multiplex PCR reads using MiXCR and keeps one entry per CDR3 protein. Here the sample spans roughly 700,000 distinct CDR3 sequences, 35% to 50% being singletons. The sequenced material came from peripheral blood. The receptors stem from an adult man with Graves' ophthalmopathy.

A note on this clonotype: One junction end does not reproduce the germline sequence, and a read error may be involved. The chain has TRBV14 and TRBJ1-2, with unresolved D. Per the germline V gene, CDR1 is SGHDN and CDR2 is FVKESK. The CDR3 contains 10 residues. CDR3 loop: CASSQVHGSF. DNA for the CDR3: TGTGCCAGCAGCCAAGTTCATGGGTCCTTC.

The chain carries TRBV9 and TRBJ1-1; D is unclear. This CDR3 comprises 12 residues. V lost 3 bases and J 7 bases, leaving 10 bases between the germline ends. Germline assignment: CDR1 SGDLS and CDR2 YYNGEE. CDR3 sequence: CASSEPTREAFF. The CDR3 coding sequence is TGTGCCAGCAGCGAACCAACACGTGAAGCTTTCTTT.

Points on this clonotype: The junction departs from the called germline gene at one end, perhaps through a read error. The V and J genes are TRBV5-1 and TRBJ2-7; weak D call: TRBD2 (5 bases). This CDR3 contains 16 residues. Germline CDR1 reads SGHRS; CDR2 reads YFSETQ. This CDR3 is CASSSDSTIPPNEQYF. For the CDR3, the DNA is TGTGCCAGCAGCTCCGACTCGACTATTCCCCCCAACGAGCAGTACTTC.

As regards this clonotype: The junction departs from the called germline gene at one end, perhaps through a read error. This chain links TRBV10-3 with TRBJ2-6, with a tentative D call TRBD1 (6 bases). The CDR3 runs to 13 residues. Germline V gives CDR1 ENHRY, CDR2 SYGVKD. The CDR3 sequence: CAISESGGNVLTF. DNA of the CDR3: TGTGCCATCAGTGAGTCAGGGGGCAACGTCCTGACTTTC.

A few counts support this clonotype. The chain combines TRBV7-9 with TRBJ2-2; D possibly corresponds to TRBD1 (6 bases). Germline-derived CDR1 and CDR2 are SEHNR and FQNEAQ (reference sequence). The V end lost 4 bases, the J end lost 3 bases, and 9 bases lay between the germline ends. The CDR3 has 14 residues. The CDR3 reads CASSWDIYTGELFF. The CDR3 DNA is TGTGCCAGCAGCTGGGACATATACACCGGGGAGCTGTTTTTT. The full variable domain, with the rest looked up from reference TRBV7-9 and TRBJ2-2, is DTGVSQNPRHKITKRGQNVTFRCDPISEHNRLYWYRQTLGQGPEFLTYFQNEAQLEKSRLLSDRFSAERPKGSFSTLEIQRTEQGDSAMYLCASSWDIYTGELFFGEGSRLTVL.

This clonotype showed up just a few times. The rearrangement uses TRBV20-1 and TRBJ1-4, with a tentative D call TRBD1 (6 bases). The CDR3 covers 14 residues. CDR1 and CDR2 (germline): DFQATT, SNEGSKA (reference sequence). V was cut by 2 bases and J by 3 bases, with 10 bases left in between. The CDR3 DNA reads TGCAGTGCTAGAAGGGGGGCGGCTAATGAAAAACTGTTTTTT. This encodes CSARRGAANEKLFF.

As concerns this clonotype: A read error may be the cause here, since a much bigger clone is one base away. The chain employs TRBV11-2 and TRBJ1-6, with 10 bases identical to TRBD1. The V gene's germline CDR1 is SGHAT and CDR2 FQNNGV. This CDR3 has 15 residues. The CDR3 DNA is TGTGCCGGCAGCTTAAAGACAGGGGGCTCGGCACCCCTCCACTTT. It translates to CAGSLKTGGSAPLHF.

Details on this clonotype: Just one base apart from a much larger clone, this may be a read error. This chain links TRBV12-3 or TRBV12-4 with TRBJ1-6, with D unclear. The length of the CDR3 is 14 residues. The V end lost 8 bases, the J end lost 10 bases, and 18 bases lay between the germline ends. CDR3 nucleotide sequence: TGTGCCAGCTCGGTGACAAGGAGAGACTCACCCCTCCACTTT. Its translation is CASSVTRRDSPLHF.

V and J are TRBV20-1 and TRBJ1-6, with TRBD1 identical over 7 bases. CDR1 and CDR2 (germline): DFQATT, SNEGSKA (reference sequence). This CDR3 has 16 residues. J gave up 5 bases and V 3 bases, and 10 bases lay outside the gene matches. CDR3 in amino acids: CSASLPSDRDNSPLHF. The CDR3 DNA sequence: TGCAGTGCTAGTCTCCCCTCTGACAGGGATAATTCACCCCTCCACTTT.